Sequencing of this TCR beta chain was carried out in a study of OX40 agonist ivuxolimab in advanced cancers. Study observations and caveats: People who partly responded at 0.1-3.0 mg/kg had some of the least clonal expansion seen. Some patients without response likewise showed low normalized clonal expansion.

Concerning this clone itself: Antigen specificity is unknown.

Germline values: CDR1 SEHNR, CDR2 FQNEAQ (reference sequence). Trimming left V 2 bases short and J 3 bases short, with 16 bases between. The CDR3 has 17 amino acids. Patients were excluded for autoimmune disease history or systemic immunosuppression. Method: immunoSEQ multiplex PCR; TCRdb's copy keeps in-frame clones and lacks some. The sample includes some 27,000 clones, roughly 85% of them seen just once. The chain has TRBV7-9 and TRBJ2-2; D is perhaps TRBD1 (6 bases). This clonotype was obtained from an adult with an advanced solid tumor such as melanoma, head and neck, liver or kidney cancer. The sequenced sample was CD4+ or CD8+ T cells sorted from blood, obtained in a trial of the OX40 agonist ivuxolimab. Written as DNA, the CDR3 is TGTGCCAGCAGCTTAAGTGGATGGGGGCGAGACACCGGGGAGCTGTTTTTT. As protein: CASSLSGWGRDTGELFF.